Following are 27 T cell receptor beta chains from one sample sequenced in a study of blood T cells in healthy people across ages. Sample-barcoded 5' priming and a J-beta primer mix drove a second PCR of roughly 6 to 12 cycles. TCRdb ran MiXCR on the 5' RACE reads and lists one entry per CDR3 protein. This table has roughly 1.5 million distinct CDR3 sequences, 42% appearing once. The sequencing input was blood. The origin of the receptors is a woman under 30 in good health.

The chain combines TRBV7-2 with TRBJ2-1; 8 positions match TRBD2. The V gene end was trimmed by 8 bases and the J gene end by 4 bases; junction bases not matched to a gene: 4. CDR1 and CDR2 (germline): SGHTA, FQGNSA. CDR3 length equals 13 residues. CDR3: CASERERYNEQFF. In DNA form, the CDR3 reads TGTGCCAGCGAGCGGGAGCGTTACAATGAGCAGTTCTTC.

This clonotype was detected once. The V and J genes are TRBV28 and TRBJ2-1, with 7 bases matching TRBD1. CDR1 and CDR2 (germline): MDHEN, SYDVKM. The junction had 8 bases not matched to a gene; V was cut back by 9 bases and J by 3 bases. CDR3 length: 14 amino acids. CDR3 protein: CASGLGGYYNEQFF. Here the CDR3 DNA reads TGTGCCAGTGGCTTAGGGGGCTACTACAATGAGCAGTTCTTC.

In this sample, this clonotype turned up a few times. The V call is TRBV5-1, the J call TRBJ2-1, with D possibly TRBD2 on 6 matching bases. The CDR3 spans 17 residues. The V and J ends lost 4 bases and 0 bases respectively, with 17 bases between them. In germline, CDR1 is SGHRS, CDR2 YFSETQ. Here the CDR3 DNA reads TGCGCCAGCAGCGGGGTAGCGGCCTGGGACTCCTACAATGAGCAGTTCTTC. Translated: CASSGVAAWDSYNEQFF. The full variable domain, with the rest looked up from reference TRBV5-1 and TRBJ2-1, is KAGVTQTPRYLIKTRGQQVTLSCSPISGHRSVSWYQQTPGQGLQFLFEYFSETQRNKGNFPGRFSGRQFSNSRSEMNVSTLELGDSALYLCASSGVAAWDSYNEQFFGPGTRLTVL.

This sequence joins TRBV7-2 and TRBJ2-3; 9 positions agree with TRBD2. This CDR3 is built from 14 residues. In germline, CDR1 is SGHTA, CDR2 FQGNSA. V gave up 8 bases and J gave up 3 bases; unmatched junction bases: 6. DNA of the CDR3: TGTGCCAGCTTAGCGGGGGTGGCGACAGATACGCAGTATTTT. Its protein product is CASLAGVATDTQYF.

The chain uses TRBV18 and TRBJ1-5; maybe TRBD1 (6 bases). The CDR3 loop spans 18 amino acids. V was trimmed by 3 bases and J by 5 bases, leaving 23 bases between them. The V gene's germline CDR1 is KGHSH and CDR2 LQKENI. CDR3 region: CASSPNQYRDHFYQPQHF. Written as DNA, the CDR3 is TGTGCCAGCTCACCGAACCAGTACAGGGACCACTTTTATCAGCCCCAGCATTTT.

The chain joins TRBV9 to TRBJ2-2; 14 bases map to TRBD2. The J segment lost 2 bases and the V segment lost 4 bases, leaving 10 bases of the junction unmatched. The CDR3 contains 19 residues. The germline V gene has CDR1 SGDLS and CDR2 YYNGEE. The CDR3 nucleotides are TGTGCCAGCAGCATTCGACTAGCGGGGGGGCTTTATAACACCGGGGAGCTGTTTTTT. It translates to CASSIRLAGGLYNTGELFF.

The table lists this clonotype with many counts. The gene calls are TRBV12-3 or TRBV12-4 and TRBJ1-5; D gene uncertain. This CDR3 contains 13 residues. The ends were cut back, 6 bases at V and 6 bases at J, with 12 bases in the middle. The CDR3 bases are TGTGCCAGCAGCCATAAACCCGCTCAGCCCCAGCATTTT. As protein: CASSHKPAQPQHF.

The table lists this clonotype with many counts. The CDR3 sequence: CSARAGANYGYTF. The CDR3 region has the DNA TGCAGTGCTAGGGCGGGCGCCAACTATGGCTACACCTTC. This rearrangement joins TRBV20-1 to TRBJ1-2; D is uncertain. Trimming removed 3 bases at V and 2 bases at J, with 10 bases between. The germline V gene encodes CDR1 DFQATT and CDR2 SNEGSKA (reference sequence). The CDR3 has 13 residues.

This clonotype was detected only a few times. This chain links TRBV5-1 with TRBJ2-5, with D hard to call. CDR1 is SGHRS, CDR2 YFSETQ, per germline. CDR3 length: 15 residues. Trimming stripped 1 base from V and 4 bases from J, with 14 bases between. DNA of the CDR3: TGCGCCAGCAGCTTGAGGAACCTTCAGGCAGAGACCCAGTACTTC. This translates into CASSLRNLQAETQYF.

This clonotype showed up many times. J is TRBJ2-7 and V is TRBV5-1, with unresolved D. With 2 bases removed from V and 3 bases from J, the gap between germline ends came to 6 bases. The CDR3 spans 12 residues. Germline V gene lookup returns CDR1 SGHRS and CDR2 YFSETQ. The CDR3 region is CASSFGDYEQYF. CDR3 in DNA: TGCGCCAGCAGCTTCGGAGACTACGAGCAGTACTTC.

The chain carries TRBV20-1 and TRBJ1-1, with D uncertain. With 6 bases removed from V and 3 bases from J, the gap between germline ends came to 11 bases. The CDR3 extends over 12 amino acids. CDR1 is DFQATT and CDR2 is SNEGSKA in the germline V gene (reference sequence). This CDR3 is CSAASGDTEAFF. In DNA, the CDR3 is TGCAGTGCCGCATCCGGGGACACTGAAGCTTTCTTT.

The chain is built from TRBV4-3 and TRBJ2-1, with TRBD1 matching 7 bases. The DNA matches TRBJ2-7 better at its end, which makes the J call doubtful. This CDR3 has 16 residues. Germline V lookup: CDR1 LGHNA, CDR2 YSLEER. The CDR3 loop reads CASSRAGDSNYNEQYF. The CDR3 nucleotides read TGCGCCAGCAGCCGGGCCGGGGACAGTAACTACAATGAGCAGTACTTC.

The J gene is TRBJ1-2, the V gene TRBV19, with D hard to call. V was cut by 9 bases and J by 0 bases, with 14 bases left in between. This CDR3 has 14 amino acids. CDR1 LNHDA and CDR2 SQIVND come from the germline V gene (reference sequence). CDR3 coding DNA: TGTGCCAGCGAGACGAGCAGAGCTAACTATGGCTACACCTTC. This codes for CASETSRANYGYTF.

The chain has TRBV28 and TRBJ1-2; 7 positions agree with TRBD1. V shed 8 bases and J 8 bases; nucleotides not matched to a gene: 11. Germline assignment: CDR1 MDHEN and CDR2 SYDVKM. The CDR3 length is 13 residues. In DNA, the CDR3 is TGTGCCAGCTGTAACGAACAGGGGAACGGCTACACCTTC. This codes for CASCNEQGNGYTF.

The rearrangement links TRBV20-1 to TRBJ1-5; TRBD1 matches 8 bases. The trim removed 4 bases at V and 3 bases at J, leaving 8 bases unmatched. The CDR3 loop spans 15 amino acids. Looked up from germline, CDR1 is DFQATT and CDR2 is SNEGSKA (reference sequence). CDR3 amino acids: CSAKPTGGYNQPQHF. CDR3 DNA sequence: TGCAGTGCTAAGCCCACAGGGGGTTACAATCAGCCCCAGCATTTT.

This sequence joins TRBV28 and TRBJ2-5; 8 positions match TRBD2. Judging by the DNA end, TRBJ2-1 fits better; the J call may be wrong. The CDR3 is 19 residues long. The V gene's germline CDR1 is MDHEN and CDR2 SYDVKM. CDR3 DNA sequence: TGTGCCAGCAGTTTAGGCAGTGCGGGAGGTACAACGCTGGGAGAGACCCAGTTCTTC. Encoded protein: CASSLGSAGGTTLGETQFF.

With regard to this clonotype: One end of the junction is discordant with germline, which a read error may explain. The gene calls are TRBV7-2 and TRBJ2-3; TRBD2 aligns across 8 bases. CDR1 SGHTA and CDR2 FQGNSA come from the germline V gene. The CDR3 runs to 14 residues. CDR3 coding DNA: TGTGCCAGCAGCTCTAGGACTAGCACAGATGCGCAGTATTTT. Its translation: CASSSRTSTDAQYF.

The V gene is TRBV4-3, the J gene TRBJ2-1, with 13 bases lining up with TRBD2. J lost 7 bases, V lost 2 bases, and 2 bases had no gene match. CDR3 size: 15 residues. Germline assignment: CDR1 LGHNA and CDR2 YSLEER. The CDR3 spells CASSQTGLAGNEQFF. Here the CDR3 DNA reads TGCGCCAGCAGCCAAACGGGACTAGCGGGAAATGAGCAGTTCTTC.

Only a few counts were recorded for this clonotype. The chain uses TRBV20-1 and TRBJ2-5, with D uncertain. CDR1 DFQATT and CDR2 SNEGSKA come from the germline V gene (reference sequence). V was clipped by 0 bases and J by 5 bases, with 10 bases between them. The CDR3 runs to 13 residues. The CDR3 here is CSARDLSPETQYF. As DNA, the CDR3 is TGCAGTGCTAGAGATCTCTCCCCGGAGACCCAGTACTTC.

As to this clonotype: Sequence at one end of the junction differs from germline and may be a read error. This chain connects TRBV24-1 to TRBJ2-1, with 8 bases aligning to TRBD1. This CDR3 is built from 13 residues. Germline loops: CDR1 KGHDR, CDR2 SFDVKD. For the CDR3, the DNA is TGTGCCACAAGTGATTACGGACAGGGTGAGCAGTTCTTC. Translation: CATSDYGQGEQFF.

V gene TRBV12-3 or TRBV12-4 combines with J gene TRBJ2-1, with a weak D call TRBD2 (5 bases). V was trimmed by 4 bases and J by 9 bases, leaving 19 bases between them. The CDR3 is 15 residues long. The CDR3 sequence: CASSWSRQGGGEQFF. The CDR3 DNA reads TGTGCCAGCAGTTGGTCTAGACAAGGAGGTGGTGAGCAGTTCTTC.

The chain recombines TRBV20-1 with TRBJ1-1, with D possibly being TRBD1 (5 bases). This CDR3 has 12 amino acids. Germline CDR1 reads DFQATT; CDR2 reads SNEGSKA (reference sequence). Trimming cost V 0 bases and J 4 bases, with 6 bases left between them. CDR3 region: CSARDGATEAFF. The DNA of the CDR3 is TGCAGTGCTAGAGATGGGGCCACTGAAGCTTTCTTT.

This clonotype showed up just a few times. The chain uses TRBV7-9 and TRBJ2-6; D is uncertain. Per the germline V gene, CDR1 is SEHNR and CDR2 is FQNEAQ (reference sequence). The CDR3 has 13 amino acids. Deletions cut 8 bases from V and 1 base from J, with 6 bases between. The CDR3 nucleotides are TGTGCCAGCGTCGGATCTGGGGCCAACGTCCTGACTTTC. Translating gives CASVGSGANVLTF.

This sequence joins TRBV13 and TRBJ2-1, with a tentative D call TRBD1 (5 bases). The end of the DNA aligns better with TRBJ2-7, so the J call may be wrong. CDR1 and CDR2 from the germline V gene are PRHDT and FYEKMQ (reference sequence). The CDR3 is 15 residues long. The CDR3 reads CASSLGEGAYNEQYF. Written as DNA, the CDR3 is TGTGCCAGCAGCTTAGGTGAAGGGGCTTACAATGAGCAGTACTTC.

This clonotype was picked up a small number of times. The rearrangement uses TRBV2 and TRBJ1-1, with TRBD1 as a possible D gene (6 bases). The CDR3 length is 13 residues. The germline V gene has CDR1 SNHLY and CDR2 FYNNEI. V was clipped by 9 bases and J by 2 bases, with 13 bases between them. This CDR3 reads CARATGINTEAFF. Written as DNA, the CDR3 is TGTGCCAGAGCCACAGGGATAAACACTGAAGCTTTCTTT.

This chain joins TRBV12-3 or TRBV12-4 and TRBJ2-7; D unclear. The CDR3 length is 14 residues. V was pared by 5 bases and J by 0 bases, with 11 bases between. Written as DNA, the CDR3 is TGTGCCAGCAGTCCCGGCAGTCACTCCTACGAGCAGTACTTC. Amino acids: CASSPGSHSYEQYF.

In this sample, this clonotype turned up a few times. The chain carries TRBV10-3 and TRBJ2-1; the match to TRBD2 covers 11 bases. Trimming took 3 bases from V and 9 from J; bases not matched to a gene: 7. The CDR3 is made up of 15 amino acids. The germline CDR1 and CDR2 sequences are ENHRY and SYGVKD. This CDR3 is CAISEPTSGSGEQFF. For the CDR3, the DNA is TGTGCCATCAGTGAACCAACTAGCGGGAGCGGTGAGCAGTTCTTC.